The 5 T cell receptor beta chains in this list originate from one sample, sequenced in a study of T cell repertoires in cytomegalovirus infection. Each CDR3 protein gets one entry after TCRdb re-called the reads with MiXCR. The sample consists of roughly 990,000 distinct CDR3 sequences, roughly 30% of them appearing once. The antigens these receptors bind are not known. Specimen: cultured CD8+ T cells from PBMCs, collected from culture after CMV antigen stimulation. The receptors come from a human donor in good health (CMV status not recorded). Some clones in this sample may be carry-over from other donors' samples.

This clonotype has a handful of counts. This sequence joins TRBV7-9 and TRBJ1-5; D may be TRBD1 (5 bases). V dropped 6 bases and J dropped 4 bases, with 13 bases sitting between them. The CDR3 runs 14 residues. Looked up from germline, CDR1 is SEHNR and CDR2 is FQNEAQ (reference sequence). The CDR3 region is CASRGPGGNQPQHF. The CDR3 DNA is TGTGCCAGCAGGGGGCCGGGGGGAAATCAGCCCCAGCATTTT.

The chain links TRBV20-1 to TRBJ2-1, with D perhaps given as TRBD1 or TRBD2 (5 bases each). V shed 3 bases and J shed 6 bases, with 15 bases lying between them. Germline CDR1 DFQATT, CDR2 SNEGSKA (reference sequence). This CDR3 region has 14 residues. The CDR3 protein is CSARGLRDLNEQFF. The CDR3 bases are TGCAGTGCTAGGGGGCTTCGGGACCTCAATGAGCAGTTCTTC.

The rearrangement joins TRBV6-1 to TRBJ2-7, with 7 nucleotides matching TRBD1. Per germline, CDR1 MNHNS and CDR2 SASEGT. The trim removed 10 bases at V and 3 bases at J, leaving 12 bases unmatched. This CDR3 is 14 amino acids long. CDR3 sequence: CAISWRTGDYEQYV. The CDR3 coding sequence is TGTGCCATCTCCTGGAGAACAGGGGACTACGAGCAGTACGTC.

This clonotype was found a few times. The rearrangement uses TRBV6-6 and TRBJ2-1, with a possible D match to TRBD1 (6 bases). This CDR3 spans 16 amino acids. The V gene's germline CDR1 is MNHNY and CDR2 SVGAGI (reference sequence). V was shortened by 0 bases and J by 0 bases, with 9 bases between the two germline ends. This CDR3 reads CASSYSGQSSYNEQFF. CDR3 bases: TGTGCCAGCAGTTACTCGGGACAAAGCTCCTACAATGAGCAGTTCTTC.

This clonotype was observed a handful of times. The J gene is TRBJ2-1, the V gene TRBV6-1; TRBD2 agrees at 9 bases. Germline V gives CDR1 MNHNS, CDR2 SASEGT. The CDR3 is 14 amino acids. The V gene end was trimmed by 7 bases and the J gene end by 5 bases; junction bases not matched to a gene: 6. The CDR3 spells CASIRTSADNEQFF. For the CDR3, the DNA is TGTGCCAGCATTAGGACTAGCGCCGACAATGAGCAGTTCTTC.